The 10 T cell receptor beta chains below were found in one sample sequenced in a study of blood T cell repertoires in COVID-19. The protocol was immunoSEQ multiplex PCR, while the TCRdb copy is restricted to in-frame clones and leaves out a portion. Of 200,000 to 250,000 clones listed, 82% are singletons. Sequences were obtained from peripheral blood. These receptors originate from a woman of 80 years or more with acute or convalescent COVID-19.

Comment on this clone: The same CDR3 arises from other DNA sequences in this sample as well. The V call is TRBV18, the J call TRBJ1-4; 11 bases align to TRBD1. The germline CDR1 and CDR2 sequences are KGHSH and LQKENI. CDR3 size: 14 residues. The V segment lost 6 bases and the J segment 7 bases; nucleotides outside the gene matches: 4. CDR3 coding DNA: TGTGCCAGCTCGCCGGGACAGGGGGGTGAAAAACTGTTTTTT. This gives the protein CASSPGQGGEKLFF. Full variable domain (remainder filled in from reference TRBV18 and TRBJ1-4): NAGVMQNPRHLVRRRGQEARLRCSPMKGHSHVYWYRQLPEEGLKFMVYLQKENIIDESGMPKERFSAEFPKEGPSILRIQQVVRGDSAAYFCASSPGQGGEKLFFGSGTQLSVL.

This clone was found once. The genes are TRBV2 and TRBJ2-7; 10 bases are a match to TRBD2. The junction had 6 bases not matched to a gene; V was cut back by 8 bases and J by 5 bases. Germline V lookup: CDR1 SNHLY, CDR2 FYNNEI. The CDR3 has 13 residues. As DNA, the CDR3 is TGTGCCAGCCAAGCGGGAGGGCCCCACGAGCAGTACTTC. Translated, it gives CASQAGGPHEQYF.

V and J are TRBV11-2 and TRBJ1-5, with D possibly matching TRBD1 (6 bases). The CDR3 is made up of 15 amino acids. Germline V gives CDR1 SGHAT, CDR2 FQNNGV. Trimming stripped 5 bases from V and 0 bases from J, with 11 bases between. CDR3 in amino acids: CASSQDRNSNQPQHF. The CDR3, as DNA: TGTGCCAGCAGCCAAGACAGGAATAGCAATCAGCCCCAGCATTTT.

This chain connects TRBV5-4 to TRBJ2-3, with 11 bases matching TRBD2. CDR1 and CDR2 (germline): SGHNT, YYREEE (reference sequence). With V trimmed by 1 base and J by 0 bases, 1 base remained unmatched. The CDR3 has 16 residues. The CDR3 region is CASSLRLAGSTDTQYF. CDR3 nucleotides: TGTGCCAGCAGCTTGCGACTAGCGGGGAGCACAGATACGCAGTATTTT.

The chain combines TRBV5-8 with TRBJ2-7; TRBD1 matches at 8 bases. The germline CDR1 and CDR2 sequences are SGHTS and YDEGEE. After removal of 2 bases from V and 3 bases from J, the junction contained 4 bases not matched to a gene. This CDR3 region has 14 residues. The DNA of the CDR3 is TGTGCCAGCAGCTTTTATGGACAGGGCTACGAGCAGTACTTC. Protein sequence: CASSFYGQGYEQYF.

The J gene is TRBJ1-2, the V gene TRBV12-3 or TRBV12-4; TRBD1 aligns across 9 bases. Trimming took 8 bases from V and 7 from J; bases not matched to a gene: 5. CDR3 length: 12 residues. CDR3 residues: CASGDRVGGYTF. The DNA for the CDR3 is TGTGCCAGCGGGGACAGGGTGGGTGGCTACACCTTC.

V gene TRBV7-9 combines with J gene TRBJ2-1, with 11 bases aligning to TRBD2. V was pared by 6 bases and J by 4 bases, with 5 bases of the junction left unmatched. Germline CDR1 and CDR2: SEHNR and FQNEAQ (reference sequence). The CDR3 has 15 amino acids. The CDR3 here is CASSLLAGEYNEQFF. The CDR3, as DNA: TGTGCCAGCAGTTTACTAGCGGGGGAGTACAATGAGCAGTTCTTC.

The CDR3 coding sequence is TGTGCCAGCAGCTACGACAGGGGGCAAGAGACCCAGTACTTC. Protein: CASSYDRGQETQYF. The rearrangement links TRBV7-2 to TRBJ2-5; TRBD1 matches at 9 bases. Germline lookup yields CDR1 SGHTA and CDR2 FQGNSA. V shed 4 bases and J 2 bases; nucleotides not matched to a gene: 2. This CDR3 region has 14 residues.

This sequence joins TRBV5-4 and TRBJ2-5; D remains ambiguous. The germline CDR1 and CDR2 sequences are SGHNT and YYREEE (reference sequence). CDR3 length: 15 amino acids. Trimming stripped 0 bases from V and 5 bases from J, with 14 bases between. Here the CDR3 reads CASSLAAKARETQYF. The CDR3 DNA follows: TGTGCCAGCAGCTTGGCCGCTAAAGCCAGGGAGACCCAGTACTTC.

This clone was counted between two and nine times. The V and J genes are TRBV6-5 and TRBJ1-2, with D perhaps TRBD1 (6 bases). Trimming removed 2 bases from V and 4 bases from J, with 11 bases in between. The germline CDR1 and CDR2 sequences are MNHEY and SVGAGI. This CDR3 has 14 amino acids. The CDR3, as DNA: TGTGCCAGCAGTTACGGCAGGGGAACCTATGGCTACACCTTC. Encoded protein: CASSYGRGTYGYTF.